The 27 T cell receptor beta chains below were found in one sample sequenced in a study of OX40 agonist ivuxolimab in advanced cancers. Repertoires were generated with immunoSEQ multiplex PCR, while TCRdb's copy carries only in-frame clones and drops some. In the table there are 65,000 to 75,000 clones, 82% of which are singletons. Sequenced here: CD4+ or CD8+ T cells sorted from blood, sampled in a trial of the OX40 agonist ivuxolimab. These receptors were collected from an adult with an advanced solid tumor such as melanoma, head and neck, liver or kidney cancer.

V is TRBV5-1 and J is TRBJ1-1; 7 bases align to TRBD1. V shed 3 bases, J shed 8 bases, and the junction held 10 bases outside the gene matches. This CDR3 spans 14 amino acids. Germline V gene data show CDR1 as SGHRS and CDR2 as YFSETQ. The CDR3 spells CASSWGGQRAEAFF. Written as DNA, the CDR3 is TGCGCCAGCAGCTGGGGGGGACAGCGAGCAGAAGCTTTCTTT.

The chain links TRBV5-6 to TRBJ2-7; 9 bases are a match to TRBD1. The CDR3 has 14 residues. Unmatched junction bases numbered 10, after V lost 7 bases and J lost 5 bases. The V gene's germline CDR1 is SGHDT and CDR2 YYEEEE. CDR3 in DNA: TGTGCCAGCGCTGTGGGGACAGGGTTCAACGAGCAGTACTTC. Protein product: CASAVGTGFNEQYF.

The chain couples TRBV18 to TRBJ2-3; D not certain. Trimming removed 0 bases from V and 0 bases from J, with 7 bases in between. Germline lookup yields CDR1 KGHSH and CDR2 LQKENI. This CDR3 is 15 amino acids long. The CDR3 loop reads CASSPPSSSTDTQYF. The CDR3 DNA follows: TGTGCCAGCTCACCACCATCCTCGAGCACAGATACGCAGTATTTT.

The V gene is TRBV7-2, the J gene TRBJ2-5; D call uncertain. The CDR3 length is 13 residues. V was pared by 5 bases and J by 4 bases, with 11 bases between. The germline gives CDR1 SGHTA, CDR2 FQGNSA. CDR3 coding DNA: TGTGCCAGCAGCCTACACAGCACAGAGACCCAGTACTTC. Translated, it gives CASSLHSTETQYF.

The chain recombines TRBV2 with TRBJ2-2; tentative D call: TRBD2 (5 bases). V was cut by 8 bases and J by 5 bases, with 15 bases left in between. The germline gives CDR1 SNHLY, CDR2 FYNNEI. CDR3 length: 14 amino acids. The CDR3 DNA follows: TGTGCCAGCGAAAGGCAGCGGCAGACCGGGGAGCTGTTTTTT. It yields the protein CASERQRQTGELFF.

This clone was seen once. The V call is TRBV28, the J call TRBJ2-5; 9 positions agree with TRBD2. With V trimmed by 5 bases and J by 6 bases, 13 bases remained unmatched. Germline V CDR1 and CDR2: MDHEN, SYDVKM. The CDR3 has 16 residues. CDR3 bases: TGTGCCAGCAGTCCCGGGGCTAGCGGGGCATCAAAGACCCAGTACTTC. It translates to CASSPGASGASKTQYF. Complete variable domain (other parts from reference TRBV28 and TRBJ2-5): DVKVTQSSRYLVKRTGEKVFLECVQDMDHENMFWYRQDPGLGLRLIYFSYDVKMKEKGDIPEGYSVSREKKERFSLILESASTNQTSMYLCASSPGASGASKTQYFGPGTRLLVL.

In this sample, this clone turned up once. The chain has TRBV5-6 and TRBJ1-1; D possibly corresponds to TRBD1 (6 bases). V was pared by 0 bases and J by 0 bases, with 15 bases between. Per germline, CDR1 SGHDT and CDR2 YYEEEE. CDR3 length: 17 amino acids. The CDR3 DNA sequence: TGTGCCAGCAGCTTGGTGAGGGCCCAGGGGTTGAACACTGAAGCTTTCTTT. This codes for CASSLVRAQGLNTEAFF.

A few counts support this clone. The chain uses TRBV7-2 and TRBJ1-4, with D maybe TRBD1 (6 bases). The V and J ends lost 5 bases and 3 bases respectively, with 13 bases between them. The CDR3 spans 15 residues. Per the germline V gene, CDR1 is SGHTA and CDR2 is FQGNSA. The CDR3 here is CASSPGQSSNEKLFF. The DNA for the CDR3 is TGTGCCAGCAGCCCCGGACAGTCTTCTAATGAAAAACTGTTTTTT.

The CDR3 sequence: CASSLGLAHFQETQYF. The CDR3 DNA sequence: TGTGCCAGCAGCCTGGGACTAGCTCACTTTCAAGAGACCCAGTACTTC. This chain joins TRBV5-4 and TRBJ2-5, with 9 nucleotides matching TRBD2. V gave up 4 bases and J gave up 2 bases; unmatched junction bases: 9. CDR3 size: 16 residues. The germline gives CDR1 SGHNT, CDR2 YYREEE (reference sequence).

This clone showed up just once. In DNA, the CDR3 is TGTGCCAGCAGCTTGGCCGGCGGGAGTGGGGCAAATGAGCAGTTCTTC. The encoded protein is CASSLAGGSGANEQFF. J is TRBJ2-1 and V is TRBV5-6; the match to TRBD2 covers 7 bases. V was pared by 0 bases and J by 7 bases, with 10 bases of the junction left unmatched. In germline, CDR1 is SGHDT, CDR2 YYEEEE. This CDR3 region has 16 residues.

The V call is TRBV4-2, the J call TRBJ1-3, with 8 nucleotides matching TRBD1. The CDR3 has 16 amino acids. Trimming at V came to 0 bases and at J to 2 bases, leaving 3 bases not matched to a gene. Germline assignment: CDR1 LGHNA and CDR2 YNFKEQ. The DNA of the CDR3 is TGTGCCAGCAGCCAAGATTGGACAGGGCCTGGAAACACCATATATTTT. Protein sequence: CASSQDWTGPGNTIYF.

The rearrangement links TRBV19 to TRBJ2-2, with D possibly matching TRBD2 (5 bases). CDR3 length: 14 amino acids. Trimming shortened V by 6 bases and J by 5 bases, and 13 bases separated the two germline ends. Per the germline V gene, CDR1 is LNHDA and CDR2 is SQIVND (reference sequence). In DNA, the CDR3 is TGTGCCAGTAGCCGGCTTAGCGAGACCGGGGAGCTGTTTTTT. Amino acids: CASSRLSETGELFF.

This chain joins TRBV20-1 and TRBJ1-1; D is unresolved. This CDR3 comprises 10 residues. Germline CDR1 is DFQATT and CDR2 is SNEGSKA (reference sequence). Trimming took off 4 bases at V and 5 bases at J, with 5 bases between the two ends. The CDR3 protein is CSATETEAFF. The DNA for the CDR3 is TGCAGTGCTACAGAAACTGAAGCTTTCTTT.

The V call is TRBV4-1, the J call TRBJ2-2; D possibly corresponds to TRBD1 (7 bases). Germline loops: CDR1 MGHRA, CDR2 YSYEKL. The germline V and J ends were trimmed by 5 bases and 6 bases, with 16 bases remaining between them. The CDR3 contains 15 residues. The CDR3 bases are TGCGCCAGCAGCTCCCAGGGGGGTTTCCCCGGGGAGCTGTTTTTT. Translation: CASSSQGGFPGELFF.

This clone was observed a few times. This rearrangement joins TRBV16 to TRBJ2-7; D is unresolved. Germline V gene data show CDR1 as KGHSY and CDR2 as FQNENV. This CDR3 is built from 13 residues. Trimming shortened V by 3 bases and J by 1 base, and 7 bases separated the two germline ends. The CDR3 is CASSQPLSYEQYF. The CDR3 DNA reads as TGTGCCAGCAGCCAGCCACTATCCTACGAGCAGTACTTC.

CDR3 amino acids: CASRSRLAGEETQYF. For the CDR3, the DNA is TGTGCCAGCAGGTCAAGACTAGCGGGAGAGGAGACCCAGTACTTC. The chain is built from TRBV7-2 and TRBJ2-5; 12 bases are a match to TRBD2. The germline gives CDR1 SGHTA, CDR2 FQGNSA. This CDR3 is 15 amino acids long. J was trimmed by 5 bases and V by 6 bases; bases with no gene match: 7.

The chain couples TRBV11-2 to TRBJ1-1; D is ambiguous. There are 11 residues in the CDR3. Trimming took 5 bases from V and 12 from J, leaving 13 bases between them. The germline V gene has CDR1 SGHAT and CDR2 FQNNGV. DNA of the CDR3: TGTGCCAGCAGCCCCCGGTGGGTCCCTTTCTTT. Its translation is CASSPRWVPFF.

The rearrangement uses TRBV4-3 and TRBJ1-4; perhaps TRBD1 as D (5 bases). This CDR3 contains 15 residues. Looked up from germline, CDR1 is LGHNA and CDR2 is YSLEER. Deletions cut 4 bases from V and 7 bases from J, with 16 bases between. CDR3 coding DNA: TGCGCCAGCAGCCCGGCCGGGACTTGGGGTGAAAAACTGTTTTTT. Encoded protein: CASSPAGTWGEKLFF.

The chain couples TRBV29-1 to TRBJ2-1, with a possible D match to TRBD1 (6 bases). Germline V gene lookup returns CDR1 SQVTM and CDR2 ANQGSEA. This CDR3 is 12 amino acids long. V dropped 6 bases and J dropped 10 bases, with 16 bases sitting between them. This CDR3 is CSVLSSGEEQFF. In nucleotides, the CDR3 is TGCAGCGTCTTATCTTCAGGGGAAGAGCAGTTCTTC.

The chain has TRBV2 and TRBJ1-1, with D unclear. V dropped 4 bases and J dropped 2 bases, with 8 bases sitting between them. The CDR3 sequence is 13 residues long. The germline V gene encodes CDR1 SNHLY and CDR2 FYNNEI. The CDR3 reads CASSVSENTEAFF. CDR3 DNA: TGTGCCAGCAGTGTGTCAGAAAACACTGAAGCTTTCTTT.

This chain uses TRBV5-6 with TRBJ2-1; tentatively, D is TRBD1 or TRBD2 (5 bases each). This CDR3 has 11 residues. CDR1 is SGHDT and CDR2 is YYEEEE in the germline V gene. Trimming stripped 5 bases from V and 9 bases from J, with 9 bases between. DNA for the CDR3: TGTGCCAGCAGAGGGGCGGGTGAGCAGTTCTTC. Translating it yields CASRGAGEQFF.

This chain links TRBV18 with TRBJ2-2, with unresolved D. The CDR3 consists of 14 residues. Trimming took 3 bases from V and 3 from J, leaving 8 bases between them. CDR1 and CDR2 (germline): KGHSH, LQKENI. In nucleotides, the CDR3 is TGTGCCAGCTCACCGGGTACAGACACCGGGGAGCTGTTTTTT. Its protein product is CASSPGTDTGELFF. The whole variable domain, remainder taken from reference TRBV18 and TRBJ2-2, is NAGVMQNPRHLVRRRGQEARLRCSPMKGHSHVYWYRQLPEEGLKFMVYLQKENIIDESGMPKERFSAEFPKEGPSILRIQQVVRGDSAAYFCASSPGTDTGELFFGEGSRLTVL.

The CDR3 protein is CASSYSTSGPQYV. CDR3 DNA: TGTGCCAGCAGTTACTCGACTAGCGGGCCACAGTACGTC. The genes are TRBV6-5 and TRBJ2-7; 10 bases map to TRBD2. CDR1 MNHEY and CDR2 SVGAGI come from the germline V gene. V was clipped by 0 bases and J by 10 bases; unmatched bases: 3. There are 13 residues in the CDR3.

This chain joins TRBV5-4 and TRBJ2-7; no reliable D call. The CDR3 consists of 15 residues. V was clipped by 3 bases and J by 1 base, with 14 bases between them. Germline values: CDR1 SGHNT, CDR2 YYREEE (reference sequence). In DNA, the CDR3 is TGTGCCAGCAGCTCCGGACGGAGTCAATCCTACGAGCAGTACTTC. Protein: CASSSGRSQSYEQYF.

This chain connects TRBV7-8 to TRBJ2-5; weak D call: TRBD2 (5 bases). The CDR3 extends over 16 amino acids. Between the trimmed V and J ends, which lost 7 bases and 5 bases, there was a span of 23 bases. CDR1 and CDR2 (germline): SGHVS, FQNEAQ. CDR3 coding DNA: TGTGCCAGCACCGTTGCGGCCATCGGGGTCCGGGAGACCCAGTACTTC. Its protein is CASTVAAIGVRETQYF.

The V and J genes are TRBV6-4 and TRBJ2-7; 7 bases match TRBD1. The CDR3 is made up of 15 amino acids. The junction had 12 bases not matched to a gene; V was cut back by 8 bases and J by 2 bases. Per the germline V gene, CDR1 is MRHNA and CDR2 is SNTAGT. The CDR3 nucleotides read TGTGCCAGCGGAGACAGGGCTCTGACAACCTACGAGCAGTACGTC. It specifies CASGDRALTTYEQYV.

The rearrangement uses TRBV5-4 and TRBJ1-1; TRBD1 matches at 8 bases. Germline-derived CDR1 and CDR2 are SGHNT and YYREEE (reference sequence). V lost 4 bases to trimming and J lost 5 bases; unmatched junction nucleotides: 7. The CDR3 has 14 residues. The CDR3 DNA is TGTGCCAGCAGCGCGGACAGGGAGTTAACTGAAGCTTTCTTT. This sequence encodes CASSADRELTEAFF.